The T cell receptor beta chain under discussion was sequenced for a study of cytomegalovirus exposure and HLA in healthy donors. CDR1 SGHTA and CDR2 FQGNSA come from the germline V gene. This CDR3 has 16 residues. Trimming cost V 0 bases and J 2 bases, with 12 bases left between them. Primers included in the PCR were 60 Vbeta and 13 Jbeta primers. The assay was immunoSEQ multiplex PCR, and TCRdb's table has in-frame clones only and misses some. This repertoire includes 200,000 or so clones. The rearrangement joins TRBV7-2 to TRBJ2-3, with D possibly TRBD2 on 6 matching bases. The sample was PBMCs. The sequence derives from a girl aged 2 to 10 in good health and CMV-seropositive. The CDR3 is CASSLAGTGYTDTQYF. In DNA, the CDR3 is TGTGCCAGCAGCTTAGCTGGGACTGGATACACAGATACGCAGTATTTT.